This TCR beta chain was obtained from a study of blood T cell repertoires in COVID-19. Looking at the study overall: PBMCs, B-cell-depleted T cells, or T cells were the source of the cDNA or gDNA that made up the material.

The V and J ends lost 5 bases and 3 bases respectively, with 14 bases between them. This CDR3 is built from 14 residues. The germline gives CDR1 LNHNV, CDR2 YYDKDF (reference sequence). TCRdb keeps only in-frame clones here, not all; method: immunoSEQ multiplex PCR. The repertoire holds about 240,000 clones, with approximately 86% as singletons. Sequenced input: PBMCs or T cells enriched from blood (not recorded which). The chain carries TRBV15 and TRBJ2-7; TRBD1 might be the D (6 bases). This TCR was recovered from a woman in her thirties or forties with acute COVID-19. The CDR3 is CATSSRSGVYEQYF. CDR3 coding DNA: TGTGCCACCAGCTCTCGCTCAGGGGTCTACGAGCAGTACTTC. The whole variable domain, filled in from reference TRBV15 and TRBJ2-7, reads DAMVIQNPRYQVTQFGKPVTLSCSQTLNHNVMYWYQQKSSQAPKLLFHYYDKDFNNEADTPDNFQSRRPNTSFCFLDIRSPGLGDTAMYLCATSSRSGVYEQYFGPGTRLTVT.